This T cell receptor beta chain was captured in a study of T cells expressing NK-cell markers. Study as a whole: One of eight sequenced donors was HCMV-seronegative; the other seven were seropositive. Study results and limitations: Where several donors were concerned, these clonotypes also led the CD3+CD56-NKG2C+ fraction. Dominant NKG2C+ clonotypes accounted for roughly 1.0-8% of CD8+ T cells in roughly 6 donors.

With UMIs, 5'RACE template switching was used to make TCR beta cDNA. From its re-call of the 5' RACE reads, TCRdb lists each CDR3 protein once, without DNA. The listing records 200,000 to 300,000 distinct CDR3 sequences. A word on this clonotype: Its antigen remains unidentified.

Germline V CDR1 and CDR2: LGHDT, YNNKEL (reference sequence). CDR3 length: 18 residues. The chain employs TRBV3-1 and TRBJ2-1; as DNA is missing, the TRBD2 call by TCRdb cannot be tested. Sequences were obtained from blood T cells: a sorted CD56 or NKG2C T cell subset, CD4+ or CD8+ T cells, or bulk PBMC T cells (not recorded which). The sequence came from a woman between 18 and 70 years old in good health. The CDR3 loop reads CASSQVPGRLAGDNEQFF.